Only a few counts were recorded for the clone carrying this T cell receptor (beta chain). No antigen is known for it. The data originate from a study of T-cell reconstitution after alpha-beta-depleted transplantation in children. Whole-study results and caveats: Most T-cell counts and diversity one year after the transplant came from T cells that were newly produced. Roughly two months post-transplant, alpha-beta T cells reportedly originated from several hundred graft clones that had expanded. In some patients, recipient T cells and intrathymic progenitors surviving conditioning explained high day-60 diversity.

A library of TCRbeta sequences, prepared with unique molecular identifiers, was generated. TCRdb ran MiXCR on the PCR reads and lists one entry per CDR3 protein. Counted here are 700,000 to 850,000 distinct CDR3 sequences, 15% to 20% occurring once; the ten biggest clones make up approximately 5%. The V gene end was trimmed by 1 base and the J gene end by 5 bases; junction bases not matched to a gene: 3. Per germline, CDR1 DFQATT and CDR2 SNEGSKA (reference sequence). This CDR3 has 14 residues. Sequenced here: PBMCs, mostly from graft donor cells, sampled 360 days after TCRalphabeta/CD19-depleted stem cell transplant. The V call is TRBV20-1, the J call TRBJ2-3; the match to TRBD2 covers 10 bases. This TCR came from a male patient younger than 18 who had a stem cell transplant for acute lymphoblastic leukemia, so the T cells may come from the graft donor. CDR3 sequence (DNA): TGCAGTGCTAGAGTTAGCGGGAGGATAGATACGCAGTATTTT. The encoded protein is CSARVSGRIDTQYF.